These 23 T cell receptor beta chains share one sample of origin, sequenced in a study of CD8 T cells in ankylosing spondylitis. TCRdb independently ran MiXCR on the 5' RACE reads; one entry per CDR3 protein. This sample has 200,000 to 250,000 distinct CDR3 sequences, with 10% to 13% found just once. The sample was blood, either unsorted or a sorted T cell fraction (not recorded which). The receptors stem from a male donor with ankylosing spondylitis or in good health (not recorded which).

This clonotype was recorded many times. The chain employs TRBV5-1 and TRBJ2-5; TRBD1 might be the D (6 bases). In germline, CDR1 is SGHRS, CDR2 YFSETQ. Deletions cut 0 bases from V and 5 bases from J, with 17 bases between. The CDR3 sequence is 16 residues long. The CDR3 loop reads CASSLVGGRNGETQYF. The CDR3 DNA reads as TGCGCCAGCAGCTTGGTAGGGGGAAGGAACGGGGAGACCCAGTACTTC.

This clonotype was detected ten times or more. This chain joins TRBV27 and TRBJ1-5; D ambiguous. Germline assignment: CDR1 MNHEY and CDR2 SMNVEV (reference sequence). The CDR3 covers 14 residues. V lost 2 bases, J lost 0 bases, and 5 bases lay in between. The CDR3 nucleotides read TGTGCCAGCAGTTTAGTTAATAGCAATCAGCCCCAGCATTTT. Its translation: CASSLVNSNQPQHF.

The sample holds many counts of this clonotype. This chain links TRBV5-1 with TRBJ1-5; D call uncertain. The germline gives CDR1 SGHRS, CDR2 YFSETQ. The CDR3 covers 13 residues. Trimming cost V 0 bases and J 4 bases, with 5 bases left between them. Here the CDR3 DNA reads TGCGCCAGCAGCTTGGAGCAAAATCAGCCCCAGCATTTT. It encodes CASSLEQNQPQHF.

The table lists this clonotype with a few counts. CDR3 region: CASSSVNRQPLHF. The CDR3 DNA reads as TGTGCCAGCAGCTCCGTTAATCGGCAACCCCTCCACTTT. The rearrangement uses TRBV7-2 and TRBJ1-6; D not certain. CDR1 and CDR2 from the germline V gene are SGHTA and FQGNSA. This CDR3 contains 13 residues. V was shortened by 4 bases and J by 12 bases, with 13 bases between the two germline ends.

The table lists this clonotype with many counts. The chain recombines TRBV24-1 with TRBJ1-5, with 7 nucleotides matching TRBD1. CDR3 size: 14 residues. Trimming at V came to 5 bases and at J to 5 bases, leaving 5 bases not matched to a gene. The germline gives CDR1 KGHDR, CDR2 SFDVKD. The CDR3: CATSATGVDQPQHF. The DNA of the CDR3 is TGTGCCACCAGTGCCACAGGGGTGGATCAGCCCCAGCATTTT.

V and J are TRBV21-1 and TRBJ2-7. TRBV21-1 is flagged as a pseudogene. This CDR3 has 15 residues. The chain's CDR3 is CASSKNPSTLYEQYF. CDR3 DNA: TGTGCCAGCAGCAAAAACCCTTCAACCTTATACGAGCAGTACTTC.

The table lists this clonotype with many counts. This chain links TRBV20-1 with TRBJ2-3, with D hard to call. The germline V gene encodes CDR1 DFQATT and CDR2 SNEGSKA (reference sequence). Deletions cut 0 bases from V and 4 bases from J, with 14 bases between. CDR3 length: 15 residues. The CDR3 DNA follows: TGCAGTGCTAGAGATTGGGGTAATGGGCCAGATACGCAGTATTTT. This sequence encodes CSARDWGNGPDTQYF.

The rearrangement uses TRBV24-1 and TRBJ1-1; the match to TRBD1 covers 8 bases. Per germline, CDR1 KGHDR and CDR2 SFDVKD. This CDR3 has 13 amino acids. V was pared by 3 bases and J by 9 bases, with 5 bases of the junction left unmatched. CDR3 residues: CATSDRTGTKAFF. The CDR3 nucleotides read TGTGCCACCAGTGATAGGACAGGGACCAAAGCTTTCTTT.

The chain is built from TRBV5-1 and TRBJ2-7; 7 bases map to TRBD1. The length of the CDR3 is 16 residues. Germline CDR1 and CDR2: SGHRS and YFSETQ. J lost 5 bases, V lost 4 bases, and 15 bases had no gene match. The CDR3 sequence: CASSPGRSGGKDEQYF. CDR3 nucleotide sequence: TGCGCCAGCAGCCCTGGAAGGTCAGGGGGTAAGGACGAGCAGTACTTC.

This clonotype was recorded a few times. The V gene is TRBV13, the J gene TRBJ2-1; TRBD2 aligns across 11 bases. J gave up 7 bases and V 3 bases, and 8 bases lay outside the gene matches. Germline V lookup: CDR1 PRHDT, CDR2 FYEKMQ (reference sequence). There are 16 residues in the CDR3. CDR3 nucleotides: TGTGCCAGCAGCTTGGATGAACTAGCGGGGGTTAATGAGCAGTTCTTC. Amino acid sequence: CASSLDELAGVNEQFF.

The table lists this clonotype with a few counts. The chain couples TRBV29-1 to TRBJ1-2, with a tentative D call TRBD1 (5 bases). The CDR3 extends over 12 amino acids. Between the trimmed V and J ends, which lost 3 bases and 5 bases, there was a span of 10 bases. Germline assignment: CDR1 SQVTM and CDR2 ANQGSEA. The CDR3 loop is CSVDEGVYGYTF. In nucleotides, the CDR3 is TGCAGCGTTGATGAAGGGGTTTATGGCTACACCTTC. The full variable domain, with the rest looked up from reference TRBV29-1 and TRBJ1-2, is SAVISQKPSRDICQRGTSLTIQCQVDSQVTMMFWYRQQPGQSLTLIATANQGSEATYESGFVIDKFPISRPNLTFSTLTVSNMSPEDSSIYLCSVDEGVYGYTFGSGTRLTVV.

Many counts were recorded for this clonotype. The rearrangement uses TRBV3-1 and TRBJ1-1, with TRBD1 matching over 10 bases. V lost 6 bases and J lost 5; bases outside the gene matches: 9. CDR3 size: 15 residues. Germline V gene sequence: CDR1 LGHDT, CDR2 YNNKEL (reference sequence). In DNA form, the CDR3 reads TGTGCCAGCAGACTCGACAGGGGGCGAAAAACTGAAGCTTTCTTT. It specifies CASRLDRGRKTEAFF.

This clonotype was seen repeatedly, ten times or more. Compared with germline, one end of the junction differs, possibly owing to a read error. The chain carries TRBV6-5 and TRBJ1-1; D uncertain. CDR1 and CDR2 from the germline V gene are MNHEY and SVGAGI. The CDR3 is made up of 13 amino acids. CDR3 bases: TGTGCCAGCAGCTACTTAGTTAACACTGAAGCTTTCTTT. This sequence encodes CASSYLVNTEAFF.

In this sample, this clonotype turned up a few times. J is TRBJ1-1 and V is TRBV4-2; 7 bases line up with TRBD1. CDR1 and CDR2 (germline): LGHNA, YNFKEQ. The CDR3 sequence is 19 residues long. V lost 4 bases, J lost 1 base, and 18 bases stayed unmatched. CDR3 region: CASSLHLGQDLLSNTEAFF. CDR3 coding DNA: TGTGCCAGCAGCCTCCACCTTGGACAGGACCTACTCTCGAACACTGAAGCTTTCTTT.

This clonotype was counted ten times or more. The rearrangement uses TRBV12-3 or TRBV12-4 and TRBJ1-4, with D tentatively TRBD1 (5 bases). This CDR3 spans 14 amino acids. Trimming removed 6 bases from V and 3 bases from J, with 11 bases in between. In DNA form, the CDR3 reads TGTGCCAGCAGCCGACAGAGACCTAATGAAAAACTGTTTTTT. Translating gives CASSRQRPNEKLFF.

This clonotype has a count of ten or more. The J gene is TRBJ2-2, the V gene TRBV20-1; TRBD2 is a possible D gene (5 bases). CDR1 and CDR2 from the germline V gene are DFQATT and SNEGSKA (reference sequence). CDR3 length: 15 amino acids. Trimming left V 0 bases short and J 7 bases short, with 15 bases between. In nucleotides, the CDR3 is TGCAGTGCTAGAGATCGGATCAGCGGTGTCGGGGAGCTGTTTTTT. Its translation is CSARDRISGVGELFF.

This clonotype was found a few times. The V and J genes are TRBV6-1 and TRBJ1-2; D is uncertain. Germline V gene sequence: CDR1 MNHNS, CDR2 SASEGT. With 6 bases removed from V and 0 bases from J, the gap between germline ends came to 8 bases. The CDR3 contains 13 residues. Here the CDR3 reads CASRGVANYGYTF. The CDR3 nucleotides are TGTGCCAGCAGGGGTGTTGCTAACTATGGCTACACCTTC.

This clonotype was counted only a few times. This chain connects TRBV2 to TRBJ1-5, with a tentative D call TRBD1 (5 bases). V lost 5 bases and J lost 2, with 13 bases in between. CDR3 size: 15 residues. The V gene's germline CDR1 is SNHLY and CDR2 FYNNEI. CDR3 in amino acids: CASSPPGGGNQPQHF. The CDR3 DNA is TGTGCCAGCAGTCCCCCGGGAGGGGGCAATCAGCCCCAGCATTTT. The full variable domain, its missing parts supplied by reference TRBV2 and TRBJ1-5, is EPEVTQTPSHQVTQMGQEVILRCVPISNHLYFYWYRQILGQKVEFLVSFYNNEISEKSEIFDDQFSVERPDGSNFTLKIRSTKLEDSAMYFCASSPPGGGNQPQHFGDGTRLSIL.

This clonotype has ten or more counts. The chain uses TRBV12-3 or TRBV12-4 and TRBJ2-3, with 10 positions matching TRBD1. This CDR3 has 15 amino acids. Germline trimming cut 7 bases from V and 6 bases from J; bases unmatched to any gene: 10. For the CDR3, the DNA is TGTGCCAGCACCTTGGACAGGGGGGCTTTCGATACGCAGTATTTT. It encodes CASTLDRGAFDTQYF.

The CDR3: CSATGGTGGASPLHF. CDR3 DNA: TGCAGTGCAACAGGGGGGACAGGGGGGGCTTCACCCCTCCACTTT. The rearrangement uses TRBV20-1 and TRBJ1-6, with 11 bases that match TRBD1. The CDR3 length is 15 residues. Per the germline V gene, CDR1 is DFQATT and CDR2 is SNEGSKA (reference sequence). The ends lost 6 bases at V and 9 bases at J; junction bases unmatched: 10.

This clonotype came up a few times. The chain has TRBV4-2 and TRBJ2-5; no definite D call. Germline V gene lookup returns CDR1 LGHNA and CDR2 YNFKEQ. V was pared by 4 bases and J by 2 bases, with 14 bases between. CDR3 length equals 15 residues. CDR3 protein: CASSRARSPQETQYF. Here the CDR3 DNA reads TGTGCCAGCAGCCGGGCGAGGTCCCCACAAGAGACCCAGTACTTC.

This clonotype was seen repeatedly, ten times or more. The rearrangement joins TRBV6-1 to TRBJ2-7; the match to TRBD2 covers 12 bases. Trimming at V came to 7 bases and at J to 4 bases, leaving 8 bases not matched to a gene. The CDR3 is 15 residues long. CDR1 and CDR2 from the germline V gene are MNHNS and SASEGT. The CDR3 DNA follows: TGTGCCAGCAAATTCACACTAGCGGGGGGATACGAGCAGTACTTC. The encoded protein is CASKFTLAGGYEQYF.

The chain couples TRBV9 to TRBJ2-4, with 8 bases lining up with TRBD2. There are 16 residues in the CDR3. J lost 4 bases, V lost 0 bases, and 6 bases had no gene match. Germline V gene sequence: CDR1 SGDLS, CDR2 YYNGEE. DNA of the CDR3: TGTGCCAGCAGCGTAGGGGCGGGGGGAGGTAAAAACATTCAGTACTTC. Translated: CASSVGAGGGKNIQYF.